This is a list of T cell receptor beta chains from one sample in a study of blood T cell repertoires in COVID-19. Sequenced by immunoSEQ multiplex PCR; TCRdb stores in-frame clones only, minus some. The sample includes 250,000 to 300,000 clones, 80% to 85% of them seen just once. What was sequenced was peripheral blood. The receptors here all came from a woman aged 60-75 years with active or convalescent COVID-19. Each CDR3 is given with its conserved first and last residue. A D gene is named only where the DNA matches it firmly. Some rows mark clone size as missing; the rest say once, few, many or name a class of expanded clone.

>NA|TRBJ2-5|TRBV29-1|NA
TGCAGCGTTTCTGACAGCCAAGAGACCCAGTACTTC
CSVSDSQETQYF
>TRBD2|TRBJ2-5|TRBV29-1|NA
TGCAGCGTTGATAGGGGACTAGCCTTTCTAGAGACCCAGTACTTC
CSVDRGLAFLETQYF
>NA|TRBJ2-7|TRBV4-2|few
TGTGCCAGCAGCCAATATCCGGGACTCCCAGCCTCCTACGAGCAGTACTTC
CASSQYPGLPASYEQYF
>NA|TRBJ1-1|TRBV4-3|once
TGCGCCAGCAGCCAAGCGTCTAAGGGGGAAGCTTTCTTT
CASSQASKGEAFF
>NA|TRBJ2-7|TRBV12-2|NA
TGTGCAAGTCGCTTAGCGGAGGGTCCTCTCTCCTACGAGCAGTACTTC
CASRLAEGPLSYEQYF
>NA|TRBJ1-1|TRBV30|once
TGTGCCTGGAGTGCGGACACTGAAGCTTTCTTT
CAWSADTEAFF
>TRBD2|TRBJ2-5|TRBV7-2|NA
TGTGCCAGCACCGTGCTCGGACTAGAAGGAGAGACCCAGTACTTC
CASTVLGLEGETQYF
>NA|TRBJ1-1|TRBV19|NA
TGTGCCAGTAGTTCCGATCCGGGGGAATACACTGAAGCTTTCTTT
CASSSDPGEYTEAFF
>NA|TRBJ2-1|TRBV2|once
TGTGCCAGCAGTGACCGCGGGGCTAGCTCCTACAATGAGCAGTTCTTC
CASSDRGASSYNEQFF
>NA|TRBJ1-1|TRBV7-9|NA
TGTGCCAGCAGCTTAGAGGGGGGGATGAACACTGAAGCTTTCTTT
CASSLEGGMNTEAFF
>NA|TRBJ1-3|TRBV6-6|NA
TGTGCCAGCAGTTCGGCCACAGGGAGTGGAAACACCATATATTTT
CASSSATGSGNTIYF
>NA|TRBJ1-2|TRBV3-1/TRBV3-2|once
TGTGCCAGCAGCCTAAACCCACAGGTGGGCTACACCTTC
CASSLNPQVGYTF
>NA|TRBJ2-5|TRBV2|NA
TGTGCCAGCAGATCTTTCCAAGAGACCCAGTACTTC
CASRSFQETQYF
>NA|TRBJ1-2|TRBV5-6|NA
TGTGCCAGCAGCTTGGTGGGGGGTAGATCTGGGCGATATGGCTACACCTTC
CASSLVGGRSGRYGYTF
>NA|TRBJ2-1|TRBV27|NA
TGTGCCAGCAGACTGACCGGGACTCGGACCTACAATGAGCAGTTCTTC
CASRLTGTRTYNEQFF
>NA|TRBJ1-2|TRBV6-2/TRBV6-3|NA
TGTGCCAGCAGTTACCGGCAGGCCGGGGACTATGGCTACACCTTC
CASSYRQAGDYGYTF
>TRBD1|TRBJ2-7|TRBV4-1|few
TGCGCCAGCAGCCAAGATCCCCCTAGGGGGCTAAATTACGAGCAGTACTTC
CASSQDPPRGLNYEQYF
>TRBD2|TRBJ2-1|TRBV9|NA
TGTGCCAGCAGTGTTGCGGGGGGGTCCACAGGCGAGCAGTTCTTC
CASSVAGGSTGEQFF
>NA|TRBJ2-5|TRBV11-2|once
TGTGCCAGCAGCTTAAGAGTGAGGGAGACCCAGTACTTC
CASSLRVRETQYF
>NA|TRBJ1-1|TRBV5-1|NA
TGCGCCAGCAGCTTTTATCGGAACACTGAAGCTTTCTTT
CASSFYRNTEAFF
>NA|TRBJ1-2|TRBV6-5|NA
TGTGCCAGCAGTTACACATCCGGGTTGAATGGCTACACCTTC
CASSYTSGLNGYTF
>NA|TRBJ1-5|TRBV12-3/TRBV12-4|few
TGTGCCAGCAGTTTACGAGGTCAGCCCCAGCATTTT
CASSLRGQPQHF
>NA|TRBJ1-1|TRBV20-1|NA
TGCAGTGCTAGTAGCCTGGACTCTGGGTTCACTGAAGCTTTCTTT
CSASSLDSGFTEAFF
>NA|TRBJ2-3|TRBV7-9|NA
TGTGCCAGCAGCCCACCGGGGGTTAGCACAGATACGCAGTATTTT
CASSPPGVSTDTQYF
>NA|TRBJ1-1|TRBV10-1|NA
TGCGCCAGCAGTGTGCGGATAAACACTGAAGCTTTCTTT
CASSVRINTEAFF
>NA|TRBJ1-2|TRBV5-1|NA
TGCGCCAGCACCCCCACCGGGACACAAGGCTACACCTTC
CASTPTGTQGYTF
>NA|TRBJ2-2|TRBV9|NA
TGTGCCAGCAGCTCAAGAGAGGGCCCTAGGACCGGGGAGCTGTTTTTT
CASSSREGPRTGELFF
>TRBD2|TRBJ2-2|TRBV9|NA
TGTGCCAGCAGCCCAACTAGCGGGGGGGCCCCCGGGGAGCTGTTTTTT
CASSPTSGGAPGELFF
>NA|TRBJ2-3|TRBV20-1|NA
TGCAGTGCTAGTGGGGGAGGAGATACGCAGTATTTT
CSASGGGDTQYF
>NA|TRBJ1-2|TRBV2|NA
TGTGCCAGCAGGGAGACAGTTCATTATGGCTACACCTTC
CASRETVHYGYTF
>NA|TRBJ2-2|TRBV4-3|NA
TGCGCCAGCAGCCAAGTCACTGCCGGTCGGGGTCGGACCGGGGAGCTGTTTTTT
CASSQVTAGRGRTGELFF
>TRBD1|TRBJ2-5|TRBV19|NA
TGTGCCAGTAGTCGACAACAGGGGACACGCGAGACCCAGTACTTC
CASSRQQGTRETQYF
>TRBD2|TRBJ2-5|TRBV3-1/TRBV3-2|NA
TGTGCCAGCAGCCAAGTACAAGCGGGGGGGCCCCTCCAAGAGACCCAGTACTTC
CASSQVQAGGPLQETQYF
>NA|TRBJ2-1|TRBV5-4|NA
TGTGCCAGCACCGGGGGACCAGGGAATGAGCAGTTCTTC
CASTGGPGNEQFF
>TRBD1|TRBJ1-3|TRBV5-1|NA
TGCGCCAGCAGCTTGGGCCCCGGGACAGGGGGAAACACCATATATTTT
CASSLGPGTGGNTIYF
>TRBD2|TRBJ2-5|TRBV4-2|NA
TGTGCCAGCAGCCACGAGCGGGGGGAATACGAGACCCAGTACTTC
CASSHERGEYETQYF
>TRBD2|TRBJ2-5|TRBV5-1|NA
TGCGCCAGCAGCAAGGGGACTAGCGGGAGGCAAGAGACCCAGTACTTC
CASSKGTSGRQETQYF
>NA|TRBJ2-2|TRBV2|few
TGTGCCAGCAGTCGGAGGGGCCCCTCGAACACCGGGGAGCTGTTTTTT
CASSRRGPSNTGELFF
>TRBD1|TRBJ1-2|TRBV29-1|NA
TGCAGCGTTGATTCTATCGGACAGGGAATCTATGGCTACACCTTC
CSVDSIGQGIYGYTF
>TRBD1|TRBJ1-1|TRBV7-3|NA
TGTGCCAGCAGCATACTCACAGGGGGCCCCGGGACTGAAGCTTTCTTT
CASSILTGGPGTEAFF
>NA|TRBJ2-3|TRBV6-5|NA
TGTGCCAGCAGTTACTCCACAGGGGATACGCAGTATTTT
CASSYSTGDTQYF
>NA|TRBJ2-1|TRBV7-2|few
TGTGCCAGCAGCTTATGGGCCCTCCCAAACAATGAGCAGTTCTTC
CASSLWALPNNEQFF
>TRBD1|TRBJ1-4|TRBV25-1|NA
TGTGCCAGCAGTAAAAGAGGGACAGGGGCGCCTAATGAAAAACTGTTTTTT
CASSKRGTGAPNEKLFF
>NA|TRBJ2-3|TRBV13|NA
TGTGCCAGCAGCGCCTCCGACTGGCCAGATACGCAGTATTTT
CASSASDWPDTQYF
>NA|TRBJ2-1|TRBV2|NA
TGTGCCAGCAGAAGTCGGGTAGTGGGTAATGAGCAGTTCTTC
CASRSRVVGNEQFF
>NA|TRBJ1-1|TRBV5-1|NA
TGCGCCAGCAGGTGGACAGCGAACACTGAAGCTTTCTTT
CASRWTANTEAFF
>TRBD1|TRBJ1-1|TRBV6-2/TRBV6-3|NA
TGTGCCAGCAGTACGCGACAGGGGATGACTGAAGCTTTCTTT
CASSTRQGMTEAFF
>NA|TRBJ2-1|TRBV19|NA
TGTGCCAGTAGTAATACAGGAGCCCCCTACAATGAGCAGTTCTTC
CASSNTGAPYNEQFF
>NA|TRBJ2-2|TRBV15|NA
TGTGCCACCGAGAACCGGAACACCGGGGAGCTGTTTTTT
CATENRNTGELFF
>NA|TRBJ1-5|TRBV9|NA
TGTGCCAGCAGCGTAGGGGCAGATCATAGCAATCAGCCCCAGCATTTT
CASSVGADHSNQPQHF
>NA|TRBJ2-7|TRBV7-2|NA
TGTGCCAGCAGCACGGGTGGACTGCCCTACGAGCAGTACTTC
CASSTGGLPYEQYF
>NA|TRBJ1-2|TRBV30|NA
TGTGCCTGGAGTGTAGGAACGAGGGTCTGGGGCTACACCTTC
CAWSVGTRVWGYTF
>TRBD1|TRBJ1-2|TRBV18|many
TGTGCCAGCTCACCACCGGGGGACAGGGCGACGGGCTACACCTTC
CASSPPGDRATGYTF